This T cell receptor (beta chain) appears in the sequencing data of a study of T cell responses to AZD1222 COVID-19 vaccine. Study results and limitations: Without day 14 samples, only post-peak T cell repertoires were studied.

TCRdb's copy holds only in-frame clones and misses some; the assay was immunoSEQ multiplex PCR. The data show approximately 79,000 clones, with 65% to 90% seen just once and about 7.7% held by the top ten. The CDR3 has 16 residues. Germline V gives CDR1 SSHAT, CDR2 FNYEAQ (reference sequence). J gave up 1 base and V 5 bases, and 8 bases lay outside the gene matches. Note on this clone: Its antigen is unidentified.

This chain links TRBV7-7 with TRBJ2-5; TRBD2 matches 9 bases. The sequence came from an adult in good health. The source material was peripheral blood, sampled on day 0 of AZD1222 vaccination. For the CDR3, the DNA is TGTGCCAGCAGCCGCGGGGCTAGCGGGATCCAAGAGACCCAGTACTTC. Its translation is CASSRGASGIQETQYF.